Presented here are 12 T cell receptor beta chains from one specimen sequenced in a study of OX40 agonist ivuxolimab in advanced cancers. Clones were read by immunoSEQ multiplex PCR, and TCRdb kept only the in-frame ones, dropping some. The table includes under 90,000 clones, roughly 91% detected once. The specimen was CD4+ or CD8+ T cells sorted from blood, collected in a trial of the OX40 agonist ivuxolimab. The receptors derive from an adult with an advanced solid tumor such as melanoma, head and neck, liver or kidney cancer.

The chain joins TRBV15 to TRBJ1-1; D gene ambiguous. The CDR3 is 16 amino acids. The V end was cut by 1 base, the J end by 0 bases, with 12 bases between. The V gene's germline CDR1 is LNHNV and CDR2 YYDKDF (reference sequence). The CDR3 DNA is TGTGCCACCAGCAGAGGAGGCGGATTTTTGAACACTGAAGCTTTCTTT. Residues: CATSRGGGFLNTEAFF.

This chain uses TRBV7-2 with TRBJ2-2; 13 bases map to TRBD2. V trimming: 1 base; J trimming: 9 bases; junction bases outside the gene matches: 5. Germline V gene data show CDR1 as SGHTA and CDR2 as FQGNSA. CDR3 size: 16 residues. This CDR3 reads CASSLELAGGIRELFF. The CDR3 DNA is TGTGCCAGCAGCTTAGAACTAGCGGGAGGGATTAGGGAGCTGTTTTTT.

CDR3 in DNA: TGTGCCACCAGCCCTACTACAGACAGGGGTGGTGGGGCCAACGTCCTGACTTTC. It codes for CATSPTTDRGGGANVLTF. The chain employs TRBV15 and TRBJ2-6; 8 positions agree with TRBD1. V shed 5 bases, J shed 3 bases, and the junction held 12 bases outside the gene matches. This CDR3 is built from 18 residues. Looked up from germline, CDR1 is LNHNV and CDR2 is YYDKDF (reference sequence).

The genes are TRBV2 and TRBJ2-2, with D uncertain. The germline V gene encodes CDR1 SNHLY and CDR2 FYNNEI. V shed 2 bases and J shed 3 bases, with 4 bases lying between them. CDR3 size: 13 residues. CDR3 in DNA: TGTGCCAGCAGTGAAAGCTACACCGGGGAGCTGTTTTTT. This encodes CASSESYTGELFF.

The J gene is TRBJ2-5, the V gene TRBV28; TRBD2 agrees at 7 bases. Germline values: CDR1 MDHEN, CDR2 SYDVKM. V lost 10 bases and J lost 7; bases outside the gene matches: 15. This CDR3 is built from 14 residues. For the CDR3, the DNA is TGTGCCAAAGCAGGCGGGAGCCGACCCGGGACCCAGTACTTC. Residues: CAKAGGSRPGTQYF.

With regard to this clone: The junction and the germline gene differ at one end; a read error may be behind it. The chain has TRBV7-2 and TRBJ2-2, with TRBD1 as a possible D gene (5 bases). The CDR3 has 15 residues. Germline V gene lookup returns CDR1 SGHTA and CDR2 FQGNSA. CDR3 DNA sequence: TGTGCCAGCAGCTTTGGGGCAGCAAACAACGGGGAGCTGTTTTTT. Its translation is CASSFGAANNGELFF.

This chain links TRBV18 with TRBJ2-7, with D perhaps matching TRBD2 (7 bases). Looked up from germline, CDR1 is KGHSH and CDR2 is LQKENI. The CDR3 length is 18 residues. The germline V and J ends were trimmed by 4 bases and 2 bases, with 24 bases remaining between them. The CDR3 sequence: CASSRGARGATAAYEQYF. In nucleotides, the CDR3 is TGTGCCAGCTCACGTGGGGCTCGGGGGGCGACTGCAGCCTACGAGCAGTACTTC.

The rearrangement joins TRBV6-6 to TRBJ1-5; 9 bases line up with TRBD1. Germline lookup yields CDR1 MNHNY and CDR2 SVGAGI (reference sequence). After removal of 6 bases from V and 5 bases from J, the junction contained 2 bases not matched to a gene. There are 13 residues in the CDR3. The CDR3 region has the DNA TGTGCCAGCAGCTGGACAGGGGATCAGCCCCAGCATTTT. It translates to CASSWTGDQPQHF.

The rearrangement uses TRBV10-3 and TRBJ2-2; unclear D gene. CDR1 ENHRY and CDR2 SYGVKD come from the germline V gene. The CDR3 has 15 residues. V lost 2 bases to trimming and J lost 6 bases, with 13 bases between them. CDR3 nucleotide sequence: TGTGCCATCAGTGAGACACTCGTCGGTTCCGGGGAGCTGTTTTTT. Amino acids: CAISETLVGSGELFF.

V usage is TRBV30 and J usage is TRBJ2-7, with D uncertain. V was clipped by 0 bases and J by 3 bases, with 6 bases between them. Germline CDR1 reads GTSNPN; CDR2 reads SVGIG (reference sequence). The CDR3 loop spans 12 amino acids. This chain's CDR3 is CAWSVQGYEQYF. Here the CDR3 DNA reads TGTGCCTGGAGTGTACAAGGCTACGAGCAGTACTTC.

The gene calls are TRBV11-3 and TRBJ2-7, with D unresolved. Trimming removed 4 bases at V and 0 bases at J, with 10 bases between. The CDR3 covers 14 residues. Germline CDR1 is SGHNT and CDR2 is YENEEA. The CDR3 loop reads CASSWGLSSYEQYF. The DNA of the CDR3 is TGTGCCAGCAGCTGGGGTTTATCCTCCTACGAGCAGTACTTC.

Here the CDR3 reads CASSTPQGGNEQFF. In DNA form, the CDR3 reads TGTGCCAGCAGCACCCCGCAGGGTGGCAATGAGCAGTTCTTC. This chain connects TRBV5-4 to TRBJ2-1; D may be TRBD1 (5 bases). V lost 4 bases to trimming and J lost 6 bases, with 14 bases between them. Germline V gives CDR1 SGHNT, CDR2 YYREEE (reference sequence). The CDR3 runs 14 residues.